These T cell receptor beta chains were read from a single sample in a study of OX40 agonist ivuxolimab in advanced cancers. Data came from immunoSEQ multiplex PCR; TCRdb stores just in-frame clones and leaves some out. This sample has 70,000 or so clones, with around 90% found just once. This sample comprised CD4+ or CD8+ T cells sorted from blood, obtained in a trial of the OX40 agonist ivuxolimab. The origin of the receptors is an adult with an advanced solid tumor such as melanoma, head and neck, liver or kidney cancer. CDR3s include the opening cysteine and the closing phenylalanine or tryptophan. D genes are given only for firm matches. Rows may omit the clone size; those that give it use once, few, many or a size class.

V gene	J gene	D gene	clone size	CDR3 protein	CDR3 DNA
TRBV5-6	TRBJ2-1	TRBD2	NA	CASSLGRTSGREQFF	TGTGCCAGCAGCTTGGGGAGGACTAGCGGGAGGGAGCAGTTCTTC
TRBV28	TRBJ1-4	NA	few	CASSLYRDATNEKLFF	TGTGCCAGCAGTTTATACAGGGACGCAACTAATGAAAAACTGTTTTTT
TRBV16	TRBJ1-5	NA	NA	CASSRGPVPNQPQHF	TGTGCCAGCAGCCGGGGACCTGTGCCCAATCAGCCCCAGCATTTT
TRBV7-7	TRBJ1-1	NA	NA	CASSLATGTEAFF	TGTGCTAGCAGCTTAGCTACAGGCACTGAAGCTTTCTTT
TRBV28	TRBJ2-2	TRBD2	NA	CASSISGLKTGELFF	TGTGCCAGCAGTATTTCGGGACTAAAGACCGGGGAGCTGTTTTTT
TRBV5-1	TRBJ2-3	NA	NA	CASSLLQRVWSDTQYF	TGCGCCAGCAGCTTACTCCAGAGGGTGTGGTCAGATACGCAGTATTTT
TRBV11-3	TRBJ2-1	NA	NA	CASSYRGTSQGDNEQFF	TGTGCCAGCAGCTACAGAGGGACTTCTCAAGGGGATAATGAGCAGTTCTTC
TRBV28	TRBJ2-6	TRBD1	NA	CASRRAGTASSGANVLTF	TGTGCCAGCAGGAGGGCCGGGACAGCTAGCTCTGGGGCCAACGTCCTGACTTTC
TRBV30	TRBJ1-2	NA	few	CAWSPTGNYGYTF	TGTGCCTGGAGTCCAACAGGGAACTATGGCTACACCTTC
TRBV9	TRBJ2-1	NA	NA	CASSPPGRYNEQFF	TGTGCCAGCAGCCCCCCCGGGCGTTACAATGAGCAGTTCTTC
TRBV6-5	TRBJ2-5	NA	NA	CASRSLQETQYF	TGTGCCAGCCGAAGCCTCCAAGAGACCCAGTACTTC